Only a few counts were recorded for the clone carrying this T cell receptor (beta chain). Antigen specificity is unknown. CDR3 length: 11 amino acids. Germline V gene lookup returns CDR1 SGHVS and CDR2 FQNEAQ. With 3 bases removed from V and 9 bases from J, the gap between germline ends came to 6 bases. For TCR, cDNA came from 5'RACE template switching, which added a universal primer site and UMIs. TCRdb used MiXCR to reprocess the 5' RACE reads, holding one entry per CDR3 protein. The sample records a few hundred thousand distinct CDR3 sequences, 6.2% being singletons. This record belongs to a study of T cells after yellow fever vaccination. Whole-study results and caveats: Any FACS-sorted repertoire could hold abundant clonotypes that contaminate it from the bulk population. The booster saw the reappearance of most primary-vaccination clones (about 95% CD4, roughly 87% CD8).

The material was PBMCs, obtained 5 days after the yellow fever booster vaccination. This clonotype originated in a man between 25 and 39 years old who received the YFV17D yellow fever vaccine. The rearrangement joins TRBV7-8 to TRBJ2-1; D gene uncertain. The DNA for the CDR3 is TGTGCCAGCAGCTTTGTCGGTGAGCAGTTCTTC. Translated, it gives CASSFVGEQFF.